This T cell receptor beta chain was captured in a study of shared clonotypes between healthy human individuals. Study background: A couple of women and a few men aged 18 to 49 made up the donors. Every donor yielded three CD4 naive, three CD4 memory, two CD8 naive and one CD8 memory plate. Broader study findings: Represented genetic and exposure-history diversity was restricted by having few donors.

Data came from immunoSEQ multiplex PCR; TCRdb stores just in-frame clones and leaves some out. The sample has millions of clones, under 95% seen once. The germline CDR1 and CDR2 sequences are SNHLY and FYNNEI. The CDR3 contains 14 residues. The V gene lost 1 base and the J gene lost 1 base, with 7 bases spanning the gap. In the case of this clone: Its target is not known.

In the naive CD8 group, cells lacked CD45RO and were positively selected for CCR7, so terminally differentiated effector memory CD45RA+ cells were left out. The donor cohort consisted entirely of Caucasian adults residing in Nashville, Tennessee. The V and J genes are TRBV2 and TRBJ1-1; no clear D gene. The material sequenced was naive CD8+ T cells from PBMCs. The clonotype comes from a man aged 18-30 years in good health. Some clones in this sample may be carry-over from other donors' samples. The CDR3 bases are TGTGCCAGCAGTGAAGAGTGGGGGAACACTGAAGCTTTCTTT. It is translated as CASSEEWGNTEAFF. Variable domain in full (rest from reference TRBV2 and TRBJ1-1): EPEVTQTPSHQVTQMGQEVILRCVPISNHLYFYWYRQILGQKVEFLVSFYNNEISEKSEIFDDQFSVERPDGSNFTLKIRSTKLEDSAMYFCASSEEWGNTEAFFGQGTRLTVV.